This TCR beta chain appears in the sequencing data of a study of blood T cell repertoires in COVID-19. Study as a whole: Sites across the United States, Italy and Spain contributed samples from acute and convalescent COVID-19.

In the authors' workflow: Reference gene primer amplification in the assay estimated nucleated cell counts. TCRdb keeps only in-frame clones here, not all; method: immunoSEQ multiplex PCR. V, J and clone size reflect that table, while D and trimming were determined from the DNA. In the table there are around 200,000 clones, roughly 86% of which are singletons. The CDR3 is 17 amino acids. With V trimmed by 4 bases and J by 6 bases, 15 bases remained unmatched. The germline V gene encodes CDR1 SGHRS and CDR2 YFSETQ. Sequenced: peripheral blood. The clonotype was recovered from a man in his forties with active or convalescent COVID-19. The chain is built from TRBV5-1 and TRBJ1-4; 7 bases map to TRBD1. The CDR3: CASSATPRDRNYEKLFF. CDR3 DNA: TGCGCCAGCAGCGCTACCCCCCGGGACAGAAATTATGAAAAACTGTTTTTT.